A single T cell receptor beta chain is shown here with its context. Germline CDR1 and CDR2: PRHDT and FYEKMQ (reference sequence). Trimming took 6 bases from V and 9 from J, leaving 12 bases between them. This CDR3 has 12 residues. This sample was taken from a study of cytomegalovirus exposure and HLA in healthy donors. A multiplex PCR was run with 60 Vbeta primers and 13 Jbeta primers. The method was immunoSEQ multiplex PCR; TCRdb's version includes in-frame clones alone and lacks a portion of them. The sample includes over 70,000 clones, around 80% of them seen just once. Sequencing input: PBMCs. The chain recombines TRBV13 with TRBJ2-1; the D is unclear. The TCR sequence derives from a man aged 50 or older in good health and CMV-seropositive. The CDR3 is CASRKRLAEQFF. The CDR3 DNA sequence: TGTGCCAGCAGGAAAAGATTAGCTGAGCAGTTCTTC.